Below are 24 T cell receptor beta chains sequenced from a single sample in a study of T cell responses to AZD1222 COVID-19 vaccine. TCRdb keeps only in-frame clones here, not all; method: immunoSEQ multiplex PCR. The table shows about 110,000 clones, with 81% occurring only once. Sequenced material: peripheral blood, taken on day 0 of AZD1222 vaccination. The origin of the receptors is an adult in good health.

This clone was seen a handful of times. This sequence joins TRBV18 and TRBJ2-5; D unresolved. With 0 bases removed from V and 5 bases from J, the gap between germline ends came to 13 bases. Germline V CDR1 and CDR2: KGHSH, LQKENI. The CDR3 contains 15 residues. CDR3 loop: CASSPPVGSLETQYF. The CDR3 nucleotides read TGTGCCAGCTCACCACCGGTAGGGTCTCTGGAGACCCAGTACTTC.

The chain recombines TRBV30 with TRBJ2-5, with 7 bases that match TRBD1. The CDR3 is made up of 15 amino acids. CDR1 and CDR2 (germline): GTSNPN, SVGIG (reference sequence). J was trimmed by 7 bases and V by 4 bases; bases with no gene match: 15. The CDR3 bases are TGTGCCTGGAATACTGGGACAGTGAACGGAGGGACCCAGTACTTC. Translating gives CAWNTGTVNGGTQYF.

The CDR3 loop reads CASSKADRTFSNQPQHF. In DNA, the CDR3 is TGTGCCAGCAGCAAAGCGGACAGGACCTTCAGCAATCAGCCCCAGCATTTT. The chain couples TRBV21-1 to TRBJ1-5; the table names TRBD1, a call not compared with the DNA. TRBV21-1 constitutes a pseudogene. This CDR3 has 17 amino acids.

CDR3 bases: TGTGCCAGCAGCCAAGACGGACTAGCGCCTGAGCAGTTCTTC. Protein: CASSQDGLAPEQFF. This rearrangement joins TRBV3-1 (or the pseudogene TRBV3-2) to TRBJ2-1; 9 positions match TRBD2. The junction had 3 bases not matched to a gene; V was cut back by 0 bases and J by 9 bases. The CDR3 loop spans 14 amino acids. Germline loops: CDR1 LGHDT, CDR2 YNNKEL (reference sequence).

The chain uses TRBV19 and TRBJ2-3, with 10 bases matching TRBD2. V gave up 6 bases and J gave up 0 bases; unmatched junction bases: 3. The CDR3 runs to 15 residues. The germline V gene encodes CDR1 LNHDA and CDR2 SQIVND (reference sequence). The CDR3 region has the DNA TGTGCCAGTAGGAGGACTAGCGGTAGCACAGATACGCAGTATTTT. Translating it yields CASRRTSGSTDTQYF.

The CDR3 region is CASSQDRWRQGSGELFF. The CDR3 nucleotides read TGTGCCAGCAGCCAAGATCGTTGGCGACAGGGTTCGGGGGAGCTGTTTTTT. This sequence joins TRBV14 and TRBJ2-2, with 7 bases lining up with TRBD1. This CDR3 is 17 amino acids long. From germline, CDR1 is SGHDN and CDR2 FVKESK. After removal of 0 bases from V and 8 bases from J, the junction contained 12 bases not matched to a gene.

The DNA for the CDR3 is TGTGCCAGCAGCTTCTCAGGGTCAGAGCGGTCCTACGAGCAGTACTTC. This codes for CASSFSGSERSYEQYF. This chain connects TRBV5-5 to TRBJ2-7, with D perhaps assigned TRBD1 or TRBD2 (5 bases each). Germline-derived CDR1 and CDR2 are SGHKS and YYEKEE (reference sequence). Trimming removed 2 bases at V and 1 base at J, with 16 bases between. The length of the CDR3 is 16 residues.

The gene calls are TRBV19 and TRBJ1-6; no clear D gene. The germline gives CDR1 LNHDA, CDR2 SQIVND (reference sequence). The CDR3 has 14 amino acids. V lost 7 bases and J 7 bases, leaving 14 bases between the germline ends. CDR3 sequence reads: CASTRSRENSPLHF. In nucleotides, the CDR3 is TGTGCCAGTACCCGGAGCAGAGAAAATTCACCCCTCCACTTT.

The chain carries TRBV6-6 and TRBJ1-5; the D gene is possibly TRBD1 (5 bases). Trimming removed 4 bases at V and 5 bases at J, with 12 bases between. Germline lookup yields CDR1 MNHNY and CDR2 SVGAGI (reference sequence). The CDR3 covers 14 residues. The CDR3 DNA follows: TGTGCCAGCAGTTCAGCCGGACAAGATCAGCCCCAGCATTTT. This gives the protein CASSSAGQDQPQHF.

The chain is built from TRBV7-8 and TRBJ2-1, with D possibly being TRBD1 (6 bases). Germline CDR1 and CDR2: SGHVS and FQNEAQ. There are 16 residues in the CDR3. The germline V and J ends were trimmed by 4 bases and 0 bases, with 13 bases remaining between them. The CDR3 sequence: CASSSQGGASYNEQFF. CDR3 DNA: TGTGCCAGCAGCTCCCAAGGGGGAGCCTCCTACAATGAGCAGTTCTTC. Looking up the rest from reference TRBV7-8 and TRBJ2-1 gives the full variable domain: GAGVSQSPRYKVAKRGQDVALRCDPISGHVSLFWYQQALGQGPEFLTYFQNEAQLDKSGLPSDRFFAERPEGSVSTLKIQRTQQEDSAVYLCASSSQGGASYNEQFFGPGTRLTVL.

The chain carries TRBV27 and TRBJ2-7; tentatively, D is TRBD1 or TRBD2 (5 bases each). With 6 bases removed from V and 10 bases from J, the gap between germline ends came to 19 bases. This CDR3 spans 13 amino acids. Germline CDR1 MNHEY, CDR2 SMNVEV (reference sequence). The CDR3 DNA is TGTGCCAGCAGGGCGGCCGGGACCCTCAACCAGTACTTC. Its translation is CASRAAGTLNQYF.

This chain links TRBV19 with TRBJ1-3; 8 bases align to TRBD1. CDR1 is LNHDA and CDR2 is SQIVND in the germline V gene (reference sequence). The CDR3 runs to 15 residues. The junction had 7 bases not matched to a gene; V was cut back by 5 bases and J by 4 bases. CDR3 sequence: CASSLRTGYGNTIYF. The CDR3, as DNA: TGTGCCAGTAGTCTCCGGACAGGGTACGGAAACACCATATATTTT. Combining the CDR3 with reference TRBV19 and TRBJ1-3 gives the whole variable domain DGGITQSPKYLFRKEGQNVTLSCEQNLNHDAMYWYRQDPGQGLRLIYYSQIVNDFQKGDIAEGYSVSREKKESFPLTVTSAQKNPTAFYLCASSLRTGYGNTIYFGEGSWLTVV.

The chain is built from TRBV5-5 and TRBJ2-7; no definite D call. Germline V lookup: CDR1 SGHKS, CDR2 YYEKEE (reference sequence). The V end was cut by 1 base, the J end by 2 bases, with 13 bases between. The CDR3 has 15 amino acids. The CDR3 reads CASSLMASSAYEQYF. Here the CDR3 DNA reads TGTGCCAGCAGCTTGATGGCTTCTAGTGCCTACGAGCAGTACTTC.

The chain recombines TRBV2 with TRBJ1-6; D ambiguous. Germline assignment: CDR1 SNHLY and CDR2 FYNNEI. The CDR3 consists of 13 residues. V dropped 9 bases and J dropped 4 bases, with 10 bases sitting between them. CDR3 sequence reads: CASSQDYNSPLHF. DNA for the CDR3: TGTGCCAGTTCGCAAGATTATAATTCACCCCTCCACTTT.

V is TRBV2 and J is TRBJ1-3, with D possibly matching TRBD1 (5 bases). CDR3 length: 14 amino acids. The V end was cut by 1 base, the J end by 7 bases, with 11 bases between. CDR1 is SNHLY, CDR2 FYNNEI, per germline. Here the CDR3 DNA reads TGTGCCAGCAGTGAAGTGCAGGGACGGAACACCATATATTTT. Protein product: CASSEVQGRNTIYF.

The CDR3 sequence: CASSYSGGANYGYTF. The CDR3 DNA reads TGTGCCAGCAGTTACTCGGGAGGAGCTAACTATGGCTACACCTTC. The chain links TRBV6-6 to TRBJ1-2; no clear D. Trimming took off 0 bases at V and 0 bases at J, with 8 bases between the two ends. The germline gives CDR1 MNHNY, CDR2 SVGAGI (reference sequence). This CDR3 has 15 amino acids.

This chain joins TRBV28 and TRBJ1-2; TRBD1 matches 8 bases. V shed 5 bases, J shed 7 bases, and the junction held 6 bases outside the gene matches. The CDR3 runs 13 residues. From germline, CDR1 is MDHEN and CDR2 SYDVKM. The CDR3 loop is CASSTGQGRGYTF. CDR3 DNA sequence: TGTGCCAGCAGTACCGGACAGGGCCGTGGCTACACCTTC.

The V and J genes are TRBV5-4 and TRBJ2-1; 12 positions match TRBD2. The CDR3 has 15 residues. Germline V gene lookup returns CDR1 SGHNT and CDR2 YYREEE (reference sequence). V gave up 9 bases and J gave up 4 bases; unmatched junction bases: 8. The CDR3 sequence: CATSSGREGYNEQFF. The CDR3 DNA is TGTGCCACTTCTAGCGGGAGGGAAGGATACAATGAGCAGTTCTTC.

The chain uses TRBV28 and TRBJ1-2; tentatively, D is TRBD1 (5 bases). Germline CDR1 and CDR2: MDHEN and SYDVKM. Deletions cut 6 bases from V and 0 bases from J, with 8 bases between. The CDR3 totals 13 residues. CDR3 in DNA: TGTGCCAGCAGAATAGGGGCTAACTATGGCTACACCTTC. Translated, it gives CASRIGANYGYTF.

This clone came up once. The V and J genes are TRBV9 and TRBJ1-4, with a possible D match to TRBD1 (6 bases). This CDR3 has 15 amino acids. V dropped 3 bases and J dropped 0 bases, with 9 bases sitting between them. Germline V gene sequence: CDR1 SGDLS, CDR2 YYNGEE. The CDR3 region has the DNA TGTGCCAGCAGCGGGGGACACCCAACTAATGAAAAACTGTTTTTT. Protein sequence: CASSGGHPTNEKLFF.

V is TRBV24-1 and J is TRBJ2-2; 9 bases fit TRBD1. Germline CDR1 and CDR2: KGHDR and SFDVKD. The CDR3 extends over 12 amino acids. V trimming: 9 bases; J trimming: 6 bases; junction bases outside the gene matches: 1. The CDR3 spells CATGQGSGELFF. The CDR3 DNA sequence: TGTGCCACCGGACAGGGGTCCGGGGAGCTGTTTTTT.

The gene calls are TRBV7-9 and TRBJ2-3; D is uncertain. The V gene's germline CDR1 is SEHNR and CDR2 FQNEAQ (reference sequence). CDR3 length equals 14 residues. Trimming took off 5 bases at V and 2 bases at J, with 11 bases between the two ends. This CDR3 reads CASSPQRFTDTQYF. For the CDR3, the DNA is TGTGCCAGCAGCCCACAGAGATTCACAGATACGCAGTATTTT.

The chain recombines TRBV19 with TRBJ1-5, with a possible D match to TRBD1 (5 bases). V lost 6 bases and J lost 5, with 11 bases in between. The germline CDR1 and CDR2 sequences are LNHDA and SQIVND (reference sequence). The CDR3 length is 13 residues. CDR3 loop: CASRRQNYQPQHF. The CDR3, as DNA: TGTGCCAGTAGACGACAGAATTATCAGCCCCAGCATTTT.

On this clone itself: Germline is not matched at one junction end, which may reflect a read error. This CDR3 is also generated by other DNA sequences in the sample. The V call is TRBV7-9, the J call TRBJ1-3; D is undetermined. The CDR3 spans 18 residues. Germline-derived CDR1 and CDR2 are SEHNR and FQNEAQ (reference sequence). The CDR3 spells CASSPLFGVTSSGNTIYF. CDR3 in DNA: TGTGCCAGCAGCCCGCTGTTTGGGGTAACGAGCTCTGGGAACACCATATATTTT. Based on the CDR3 plus reference TRBV7-9 and TRBJ1-3, the full variable domain is DTGVSQNPRHKITKRGQNVTFRCDPISEHNRLYWYRQTLGQGPEFLTYFQNEAQLEKSRLLSDRFSAERPKGSFSTLEIQRTEQGDSAMYLCASSPLFGVTSSGNTIYFGEGSWLTVV.